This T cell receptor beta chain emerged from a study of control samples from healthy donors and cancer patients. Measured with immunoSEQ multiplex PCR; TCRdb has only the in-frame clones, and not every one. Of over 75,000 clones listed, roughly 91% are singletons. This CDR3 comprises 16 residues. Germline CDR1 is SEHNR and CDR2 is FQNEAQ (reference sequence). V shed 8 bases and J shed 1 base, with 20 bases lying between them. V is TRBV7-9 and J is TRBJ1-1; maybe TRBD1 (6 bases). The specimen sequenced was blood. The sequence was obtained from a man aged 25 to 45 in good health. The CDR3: CASSGGRTYTNTEAFF. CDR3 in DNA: TGTGCCAGCTCCGGGGGCAGGACCTACACGAACACTGAAGCTTTCTTT. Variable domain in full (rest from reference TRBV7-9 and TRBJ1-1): DTGVSQNPRHKITKRGQNVTFRCDPISEHNRLYWYRQTLGQGPEFLTYFQNEAQLEKSRLLSDRFSAERPKGSFSTLEIQRTEQGDSAMYLCASSGGRTYTNTEAFFGQGTRLTVV.